Here is one T cell receptor beta chain with its context. This sample was taken from a study of blood T cells in healthy people across ages. The use of a sample-barcoded 5' primer and a J-beta primer mix characterized a second PCR of roughly 7 to 11 cycles. MiXCR, applied by TCRdb to the 5' RACE reads, yields one record per CDR3 protein. The sample contains some 1,800,000 distinct CDR3 sequences, 39% of which appear only once. The CDR3 has 16 amino acids. Germline CDR1 is SEHNR and CDR2 is FQNEAQ (reference sequence). V lost 1 base to trimming and J lost 3 bases, with 16 bases between them. The gene calls are TRBV7-9 and TRBJ2-7, with D hard to call. The sequence derives from a human donor in good health. The sample was blood. Here the CDR3 reads CASSLGYREPFYEQYF. The CDR3 nucleotides are TGTGCCAGCAGCTTAGGATATAGGGAACCTTTCTACGAGCAGTACTTC. Full variable domain (remainder filled in from reference TRBV7-9 and TRBJ2-7): DTGVSQNPRHKITKRGQNVTFRCDPISEHNRLYWYRQTLGQGPEFLTYFQNEAQLEKSRLLSDRFSAERPKGSFSTLEIQRTEQGDSAMYLCASSLGYREPFYEQYFGPGTRLTVT.